These 25 T cell receptor beta chains were all obtained from the same sample, sequenced in a study of blood T cell repertoires in COVID-19. This table comes from immunoSEQ multiplex PCR, and its TCRdb copy is limited to in-frame clones, with some not included. The profile shows 180,000 or so clones, more than 80% of them singletons. The sequenced sample consisted of PBMCs or T cells enriched from blood (not recorded which). These receptors all come from a man aged 40-49 years who had recovered from COVID-19.

The J gene is TRBJ2-1, the V gene TRBV2, with a tentative D call TRBD1 (5 bases). Looked up from germline, CDR1 is SNHLY and CDR2 is FYNNEI. The length of the CDR3 is 15 residues. V shed 4 bases and J shed 0 bases, with 10 bases lying between them. The CDR3 loop reads CASSGGAISYNEQFF. For the CDR3, the DNA is TGTGCCAGCAGTGGTGGGGCCATCTCCTACAATGAGCAGTTCTTC.

Concerning this clone itself: The sample has other DNA sequences that encode this CDR3 too. This chain connects TRBV7-9 to TRBJ1-1; 9 bases map to TRBD1. CDR1 is SEHNR, CDR2 FQNEAQ, per germline (reference sequence). V gave up 5 bases and J gave up 4 bases; unmatched junction bases: 5. This CDR3 is 14 amino acids long. CDR3 residues: CASSPDRGFTEAFF. The CDR3 nucleotides are TGTGCCAGCAGCCCCGACAGGGGGTTCACTGAAGCTTTCTTT.

The chain has TRBV5-6 and TRBJ1-4; no reliable D call. Trimming cost V 4 bases and J 8 bases, with 18 bases left between them. This CDR3 has 15 residues. The germline gives CDR1 SGHDT, CDR2 YYEEEE. The CDR3 region has the DNA TGTGCCAGCAGCCCCCGGGTCGGGGTAGGAGAAAAACTGTTTTTT. Its protein product is CASSPRVGVGEKLFF.

CDR3 region: CASSFAGGEQFF. The CDR3 DNA is TGTGCCAGCAGCTTTGCAGGGGGCGAGCAGTTCTTC. The V and J genes are TRBV5-4 and TRBJ2-1, with TRBD1 matching over 8 bases. This CDR3 is built from 12 residues. V trimming: 2 bases; J trimming: 10 bases; junction bases outside the gene matches: 2. The germline V gene encodes CDR1 SGHNT and CDR2 YYREEE (reference sequence).

This clone came up once. This rearrangement joins TRBV7-6 to TRBJ2-1; the D is unclear. The germline V gene encodes CDR1 SGHVS and CDR2 FNYEAQ. The CDR3 is made up of 12 amino acids. Trimming removed 5 bases at V and 6 bases at J, with 8 bases between. Here the CDR3 DNA reads TGTGCCAGCAGCCCGCGGCGCAATGAGCAGTTCTTC. Translating it yields CASSPRRNEQFF.

The CDR3 reads CASSLGLGGNTEAFF. DNA of the CDR3: TGTGCCAGCAGCTTGGGTTTGGGGGGGAACACTGAAGCTTTCTTT. The gene calls are TRBV5-4 and TRBJ1-1, with D possibly matching TRBD1 (5 bases). CDR1 is SGHNT, CDR2 YYREEE, per germline (reference sequence). This CDR3 region has 15 residues. Trimming left V 0 bases short and J 1 base short, with 10 bases between.

The count of this clone is one. This sequence joins TRBV7-2 and TRBJ2-4, with 10 bases matching TRBD1. CDR3 length: 18 residues. V lost 3 bases, J lost 3 bases, and 11 bases stayed unmatched. CDR1 and CDR2 (germline): SGHTA, FQGNSA. The CDR3 region is CASSFPLTGGTGKNIQYF. Here the CDR3 DNA reads TGTGCCAGCAGCTTTCCCCTGACAGGGGGCACGGGCAAAAACATTCAGTACTTC.

The chain is built from TRBV7-8 and TRBJ1-5; the match to TRBD1 covers 9 bases. This CDR3 has 12 residues. CDR1 and CDR2 (germline): SGHVS, FQNEAQ. With V trimmed by 10 bases and J by 4 bases, 2 bases remained unmatched. CDR3 DNA: TGTGCCACGGGGACAGGGAATCAGCCCCAGCATTTT. The encoded protein is CATGTGNQPQHF.

This chain links TRBV2 with TRBJ2-7; 7 bases align to TRBD1. V shed 0 bases, J shed 3 bases, and the junction held 2 bases outside the gene matches. The CDR3 extends over 14 amino acids. CDR1 SNHLY and CDR2 FYNNEI come from the germline V gene. CDR3 DNA sequence: TGTGCCAGCAGTGAAGCGCGACAGGGCTACGAGCAGTACTTC. Its protein product is CASSEARQGYEQYF.

J is TRBJ1-5 and V is TRBV4-1; TRBD1 is a possible D gene (6 bases). The CDR3 runs to 19 residues. Trimming removed 2 bases from V and 5 bases from J, with 25 bases in between. Germline V lookup: CDR1 MGHRA, CDR2 YSYEKL. CDR3 bases: TGCGCCAGCAGCCAATTGCCCGTGAGCGGAGGGGGGGATGATCAGCCCCAGCATTTT. Translating gives CASSQLPVSGGGDDQPQHF.

The chain joins TRBV28 to TRBJ2-1; 9 positions agree with TRBD2. Germline V lookup: CDR1 MDHEN, CDR2 SYDVKM. Unmatched junction bases numbered 1, after V lost 3 bases and J lost 1 base. The CDR3 is made up of 15 amino acids. The CDR3 here is CASSLTSGSYNEQFF. The CDR3 region has the DNA TGTGCCAGCAGTTTGACTAGCGGATCCTACAATGAGCAGTTCTTC.

V usage is TRBV29-1 and J usage is TRBJ2-7; 9 nucleotides agree with TRBD1. Germline V CDR1 and CDR2: SQVTM, ANQGSEA. This CDR3 is built from 13 residues. J gave up 6 bases and V 2 bases, and 5 bases lay outside the gene matches. The CDR3 region is CSVEYLQGAEQYF. CDR3 DNA: TGCAGCGTTGAATACTTACAGGGGGCCGAGCAGTACTTC.

V and J are TRBV11-2 and TRBJ2-7; possibly TRBD2 for D (5 bases). The CDR3 runs 13 residues. V dropped 3 bases and J dropped 3 bases, with 9 bases sitting between them. Germline V gives CDR1 SGHAT, CDR2 FQNNGV. Here the CDR3 DNA reads TGTGCCAGCAGCTTCCTACTAGACTACGAGCAGTACTTC. Encoded protein: CASSFLLDYEQYF.

The rearrangement uses TRBV2 and TRBJ1-2; D not resolved. This CDR3 spans 13 amino acids. Trimming shortened V by 4 bases and J by 6 bases, and 12 bases separated the two germline ends. Germline CDR1 is SNHLY and CDR2 is FYNNEI. The CDR3, as DNA: TGTGCCAGCAGTGCCGGGATATCGGATGGCTACACCTTC. As protein: CASSAGISDGYTF.

This clone was picked up a small number of times. V gene TRBV19 combines with J gene TRBJ2-7; 7 positions agree with TRBD1. The trim removed 6 bases at V and 4 bases at J, leaving 12 bases unmatched. Germline lookup yields CDR1 LNHDA and CDR2 SQIVND (reference sequence). The CDR3 totals 15 residues. CDR3 in amino acids: CASSESPGQRYEQYF. CDR3 DNA: TGTGCCAGTAGCGAATCTCCGGGACAGAGGTACGAGCAGTACTTC.

The DNA for the CDR3 is TGTGCCAGCAGCCAGGGGACAGGGGGATGGGCTGAAGCTTTCTTT. Translating it yields CASSQGTGGWAEAFF. J is TRBJ1-1 and V is TRBV3-1 (or the pseudogene TRBV3-2); TRBD1 agrees at 11 bases. The CDR3 contains 15 residues. V was clipped by 3 bases and J by 6 bases; unmatched bases: 6. Germline-derived CDR1 and CDR2 are LGHDT and YNNKEL (reference sequence).

This clone has just a few counts. The chain recombines TRBV3-1 (or the pseudogene TRBV3-2) with TRBJ1-6; no definite D call. Germline CDR1 reads LGHDT; CDR2 reads YNNKEL (reference sequence). This CDR3 spans 18 amino acids. Trimming pared 4 bases from V and 0 bases from J, leaving 16 bases between. CDR3 protein: CASSPDDTYLSYNSPLHF. DNA for the CDR3: TGTGCCAGCAGCCCAGATGACACTTACCTCTCCTATAATTCACCCCTCCACTTT.

The chain couples TRBV30 to TRBJ1-2; 8 nucleotides align to TRBD1. J was trimmed by 8 bases and V by 3 bases; bases with no gene match: 5. The CDR3 has 12 residues. The germline V gene encodes CDR1 GTSNPN and CDR2 SVGIG (reference sequence). This CDR3 is CAWSGQGYGYTF. As DNA, the CDR3 is TGTGCCTGGAGCGGACAGGGCTACGGCTACACCTTC.

The CDR3 is CASSSSGTDTQYF. CDR3 DNA sequence: TGTGCCAGCAGCTCCAGCGGCACAGATACGCAGTATTTT. The chain recombines TRBV7-3 with TRBJ2-3; D uncertain. The germline gives CDR1 SGHTA, CDR2 FQGTGA. Trimming took 4 bases from V and 1 from J, leaving 6 bases between them. There are 13 residues in the CDR3.

This clone has a single count. The chain links TRBV11-3 to TRBJ2-1, with 15 bases fitting TRBD2. V shed 5 bases and J 2 bases; nucleotides not matched to a gene: 10. The length of the CDR3 is 19 residues. The germline V gene encodes CDR1 SGHNT and CDR2 YENEEA. CDR3 nucleotides: TGTGCCAGCAGCCCCCGACGGACTAGCGGGGGGGCTGCCTACAATGAGCAGTTCTTC. Its protein is CASSPRRTSGGAAYNEQFF. The entire variable domain, with the rest obtained from reference TRBV11-3 and TRBJ2-1, is as follows: EAGVVQSPRYKIIEKKQPVAFWCNPISGHNTLYWYLQNLGQGPELLIRYENEEAVDDSQLPKDRFSAERLKGVDSTLKIQPAELGDSAVYLCASSPRRTSGGAAYNEQFFGPGTRLTVL.

The gene calls are TRBV2 and TRBJ1-1; D not resolved. The CDR3 has 16 amino acids. Trimming shortened V by 2 bases and J by 0 bases, and 13 bases separated the two germline ends. Germline V gives CDR1 SNHLY, CDR2 FYNNEI. This chain's CDR3 is CASSEYEGLMNTEAFF. In DNA form, the CDR3 reads TGTGCCAGCAGTGAATATGAGGGCCTCATGAACACTGAAGCTTTCTTT.

V usage is TRBV6-2 or TRBV6-3 and J usage is TRBJ1-1; 11 bases align to TRBD1. The CDR3 consists of 16 residues. Looked up from germline, CDR1 is MNHEY and CDR2 is SVGEGT. V lost 2 bases, J lost 0 bases, and 2 bases stayed unmatched. DNA of the CDR3: TGTGCCAGCAGTTACGGGACAGGGGGTTTGAACACTGAAGCTTTCTTT. Translated, it gives CASSYGTGGLNTEAFF.

The rearrangement uses TRBV29-1 and TRBJ2-7; D may be TRBD1 (6 bases). Germline V gene data show CDR1 as SQVTM and CDR2 as ANQGSEA. V was trimmed by 5 bases and J by 3 bases, leaving 20 bases between them. The CDR3 covers 15 residues. DNA of the CDR3: TGCAGCGTTACGGCAGGGGATCGGGTAGACTACGAGCAGTACTTC. Amino acid sequence: CSVTAGDRVDYEQYF.

V is TRBV28 and J is TRBJ1-1; D remains unclear. The germline V gene has CDR1 MDHEN and CDR2 SYDVKM. Trimming left V 4 bases short and J 6 bases short, with 6 bases between. The CDR3 totals 11 residues. CDR3 loop: CASSSRAEAFF. The DNA of the CDR3 is TGTGCCAGCAGTTCCCGCGCTGAAGCTTTCTTT. Full variable domain (outside the CDR3, taken from reference TRBV28 and TRBJ1-1): DVKVTQSSRYLVKRTGEKVFLECVQDMDHENMFWYRQDPGLGLRLIYFSYDVKMKEKGDIPEGYSVSREKKERFSLILESASTNQTSMYLCASSSRAEAFFGQGTRLTVV.

The V and J genes are TRBV6-2 or TRBV6-3 and TRBJ2-3, with 7 bases matching TRBD2. V lost 2 bases, J lost 4 bases, and 6 bases stayed unmatched. CDR1 is MNHEY and CDR2 is SVGEGT in the germline V gene. There are 15 residues in the CDR3. CDR3 DNA sequence: TGTGCCAGCAGTTACCCCGAGGGAGGGGCAGATACGCAGTATTTT. Protein sequence: CASSYPEGGADTQYF.